This TCR beta chain was captured by sequencing in a study of shared clonotypes between healthy human individuals. Study-level results: The donor pool, a small one, limited the genetic and exposure-history diversity represented.

Samples underwent the assay at deep level. Every unsorted PBMC PCR replicate was loaded with about 300 ng DNA, 25,000 to 30,000 T cell genomes. TCRdb keeps only in-frame clones here, not all; method: immunoSEQ multiplex PCR. Counted here are 450,000 to 500,000 clones, roughly 80% occurring once; the ten biggest clones make up about 13%. All of the donors resided in Nashville, Tennessee, and each was a Caucasian adult. Germline CDR1 and CDR2: SGHRS and YFSETQ. The CDR3 contains 14 residues. Trimming removed 0 bases from V and 8 bases from J; junction bases left unmatched: 4. As to this clone: The target antigen is unknown.

The chain couples TRBV5-1 to TRBJ1-4; 7 nucleotides align to TRBD1. Input material: PBMCs. The receptor comes from a woman in her 40s in good health. Some clones in this sample may be carry-over from other donors' samples. The CDR3 coding sequence is TGCGCCAGCAGCTTGGGGGACAGCCAGGAAAAACTGTTTTTT. Translating it yields CASSLGDSQEKLFF.